These 6 T cell receptor beta chains were all obtained from the same sample, sequenced in a study of blood T cell repertoires in COVID-19. Assay: immunoSEQ multiplex PCR; the TCRdb copy retains only in-frame clones and omits some. The table lists about 70,000 clones, about 76% of them singletons, with around 30% in the top ten. Sequencing input: peripheral blood. The receptor set was obtained from an elderly woman with active or convalescent COVID-19.

This clone has more than one count but fewer than ten. The chain carries TRBV9 and TRBJ2-7; 8 nucleotides agree with TRBD1. Germline assignment: CDR1 SGDLS and CDR2 YYNGEE. The CDR3 runs to 15 residues. With V trimmed by 0 bases and J by 1 base, 3 bases remained unmatched. The CDR3 DNA is TGTGCCAGCAGCGTAGAGACAGGGGAGTCCTACGAGCAGTACTTC. Its translation: CASSVETGESYEQYF.

The genes are TRBV15 and TRBJ1-3, with 10 bases that match TRBD1. Germline-derived CDR1 and CDR2 are LNHNV and YYDKDF (reference sequence). The CDR3 totals 14 residues. The V gene end was trimmed by 8 bases and the J gene end by 2 bases; junction bases not matched to a gene: 3. The CDR3 nucleotides are TGTGCCACCGGGACAGGGGAGACTGGAAACACCATATATTTT. This codes for CATGTGETGNTIYF.

CDR3 sequence reads: CASSISGTGVDEQYF. CDR3 sequence (DNA): TGTGCCAGCAGCATATCCGGGACAGGAGTCGACGAGCAGTACTTC. The rearrangement uses TRBV5-6 and TRBJ2-7; 8 bases are shared with TRBD1. The CDR3 loop spans 15 amino acids. Trimming removed 4 bases from V and 5 bases from J; junction bases left unmatched: 11. The germline CDR1 and CDR2 sequences are SGHDT and YYEEEE.

V is TRBV28 and J is TRBJ2-7; 13 positions agree with TRBD2. The CDR3 spans 15 residues. Germline lookup yields CDR1 MDHEN and CDR2 SYDVKM. The ends lost 8 bases at V and 5 bases at J; junction bases unmatched: 9. This CDR3 reads CASLEMGTSGDEQYF. For the CDR3, the DNA is TGTGCCAGCCTAGAAATGGGGACTAGCGGGGACGAGCAGTACTTC.

The rearrangement uses TRBV3-1 (or the pseudogene TRBV3-2) and TRBJ1-2; D unclear. Between the trimmed V and J ends, which lost 1 base and 5 bases, there was a span of 20 bases. CDR3 length: 17 amino acids. Per the germline V gene, CDR1 is LGHDT and CDR2 is YNNKEL (reference sequence). The CDR3 region is CASSQARSAGNWYGYTF. The CDR3 DNA follows: TGTGCCAGCAGCCAAGCTCGGTCTGCAGGTAATTGGTATGGCTACACCTTC.

The rearrangement uses TRBV5-5 and TRBJ1-4; D is uncertain. This CDR3 is 12 amino acids long. Looked up from germline, CDR1 is SGHKS and CDR2 is YYEKEE (reference sequence). V dropped 0 bases and J dropped 15 bases, with 12 bases sitting between them. CDR3 coding DNA: TGTGCCAGCAGCTTGGATTCCGGGATGATGTTTTTT. This gives the protein CASSLDSGMMFF. Drawing the rest from reference TRBV5-5 and TRBJ1-4, the complete variable domain is DAGVTQSPTHLIKTRGQQVTLRCSPISGHKSVSWYQQVLGQGPQFIFQYYEKEERGRGNFPDRFSARQFPNYSSELNVNALLLGDSALYLCASSLDSGMMFFGSGTQLSVL.